These 3 T cell receptor beta chains were sequenced from one sample in a study of cytomegalovirus exposure and HLA in healthy donors. The PCR made use of 60 Vbeta and 13 Jbeta primers. Only in-frame clones appear in the TCRdb table, and some are missing; sequencing was by immunoSEQ multiplex PCR. The sample has about 200,000 clones, about 90% seen once. Sequencing was done on a sample of PBMCs. These receptors all come from a boy aged 2 to 10 in good health and CMV-seronegative.

The chain has TRBV27 and TRBJ1-5, with D perhaps TRBD1 (5 bases). The germline CDR1 and CDR2 sequences are MNHEY and SMNVEV (reference sequence). The CDR3 runs to 13 residues. V was trimmed by 5 bases and J by 6 bases, leaving 11 bases between them. The DNA of the CDR3 is TGTGCCAGCAGTGGCAGGGTTAGTCAGCCCCAGCATTTT. The encoded protein is CASSGRVSQPQHF.

This rearrangement joins TRBV2 to TRBJ2-5; D call uncertain. Germline V gene data show CDR1 as SNHLY and CDR2 as FYNNEI. This CDR3 region has 13 residues. V gave up 6 bases and J gave up 0 bases, with 8 bases separating them. The CDR3 DNA sequence: TGTGCCAGCAGCCCCTTTCACCAAGAGACCCAGTACTTC. Protein product: CASSPFHQETQYF.

V and J are TRBV7-9 and TRBJ1-3, with 8 bases lining up with TRBD1. Germline loops: CDR1 SEHNR, CDR2 FQNEAQ (reference sequence). Trimming removed 1 base from V and 7 bases from J; junction bases left unmatched: 9. The CDR3 has 16 amino acids. CDR3 protein: CASSLDRGQGGNTIYF. Here the CDR3 DNA reads TGTGCCAGCAGCTTAGACCGAGGACAGGGTGGGAACACCATATATTTT.